This T cell receptor (beta chain) was sequenced in a study of OX40 agonist ivuxolimab in advanced cancers. Study-level information: Every 2 weeks, ivuxolimab was infused into the patients intravenously at between 0.01 and 10 mg/kg.

TCRdb keeps only in-frame clones here, not all; method: immunoSEQ multiplex PCR. The sample has 53,000 or so clones; about 90% are singletons. The junction had 8 bases not matched to a gene; V was cut back by 0 bases and J by 0 bases. The V gene's germline CDR1 is SGDLS and CDR2 YYNGEE. The length of the CDR3 is 17 residues. The TCR originated in an adult with an advanced solid tumor such as melanoma, head and neck, liver or kidney cancer. This material consisted of CD4+ or CD8+ T cells sorted from blood, taken in a trial of the OX40 agonist ivuxolimab. The gene calls are TRBV9 and TRBJ1-1; 7 bases agree with TRBD1. In DNA form, the CDR3 reads TGTGCCAGCAGCGTAGGTGACAGGGATTGGATGAACACTGAAGCTTTCTTT. Its translation is CASSVGDRDWMNTEAFF.